One sample yielded the 21 T cell receptor beta chains listed below, sequenced in a study of Ad26.COV2.S vaccination and SARS-CoV-2 variants. Sample treatment: roughly 20 received Ad26.COV2.S at low or high dose, single or two shots; five or six received placebo; per-sample allocation not given. Sample collection was performed on day 63 after the first vaccine or placebo injection. Sequencing used immunoSEQ multiplex PCR; TCRdb keeps in-frame clones, though not all of them. The table has fewer than 600,000 clones, roughly nine tenths seen once; the top ten hold 1.7%. The specimen was peripheral blood, collected in a trial of Ad26.COV2.S vaccine versus placebo. The origin of the receptors is a person between 18 and 65 years old who received the Ad26.COV2.S COVID-19 vaccine or a placebo.

This clone turned up a few times. The genes are TRBV3-1 (or the pseudogene TRBV3-2) and TRBJ2-1, with TRBD2 identical over 8 bases. CDR1 is LGHDT and CDR2 is YNNKEL in the germline V gene (reference sequence). This CDR3 comprises 15 residues. The ends lost 4 bases at V and 4 bases at J; junction bases unmatched: 6. The CDR3 DNA follows: TGTGCCAGCAGCCGTGGGACTAGGGTGTACAATGAGCAGTTCTTC. It is translated as CASSRGTRVYNEQFF.

V gene TRBV28 combines with J gene TRBJ2-7; D call uncertain. With 3 bases removed from V and 2 bases from J, the gap between germline ends came to 8 bases. The CDR3 is 13 amino acids. Germline V gives CDR1 MDHEN, CDR2 SYDVKM. The CDR3 spells CASSFAVAYEQYF. The CDR3 nucleotides read TGTGCCAGCAGTTTTGCGGTTGCCTACGAGCAGTACTTC. Supplemented by reference TRBV28 and TRBJ2-7, the full variable domain reads DVKVTQSSRYLVKRTGEKVFLECVQDMDHENMFWYRQDPGLGLRLIYFSYDVKMKEKGDIPEGYSVSREKKERFSLILESASTNQTSMYLCASSFAVAYEQYFGPGTRLTVT.

This sequence joins TRBV28 and TRBJ1-6; TRBD1 aligns across 9 bases. The CDR3 runs to 16 residues. Germline CDR1 reads MDHEN; CDR2 reads SYDVKM. Trimming took 6 bases from V and 9 from J; bases not matched to a gene: 12. This CDR3 reads CASSPWVQGARSPLHF. The CDR3 region has the DNA TGTGCCAGCAGCCCATGGGTACAGGGGGCGCGTTCACCCCTCCACTTT.

The chain is built from TRBV24-1 and TRBJ1-2; D uncertain. The V gene's germline CDR1 is KGHDR and CDR2 SFDVKD. Trimming left V 2 bases short and J 5 bases short, with 5 bases between. This CDR3 region has 12 residues. CDR3 bases: TGTGCCACCAGTGATTCCCCATATGGCTACACCTTC. Translation: CATSDSPYGYTF.

The genes are TRBV5-4 and TRBJ2-3, with D tentatively TRBD1 or TRBD2 (6 bases each). The CDR3 length is 16 residues. V gave up 2 bases and J gave up 4 bases, with 17 bases separating them. Germline values: CDR1 SGHNT, CDR2 YYREEE (reference sequence). CDR3 in DNA: TGTGCCAGCAGCTTTCGGGTGGGGGGCGGAGCAGATACGCAGTATTTT. This sequence encodes CASSFRVGGGADTQYF.

Written as DNA, the CDR3 is TGCGCCAGCAGGGTGGGGTATCGCACAGATACGCAGTATTTT. Translating gives CASRVGYRTDTQYF. The genes are TRBV10-2 and TRBJ2-3, with no clear D. The ends were cut back, 6 bases at V and 1 base at J, with 11 bases in the middle. The CDR3 is 14 residues long. Germline CDR1 WSHSY, CDR2 SAAADI.

Comment on this clone: Other DNA sequences of this sample code for an identical CDR3. The chain employs TRBV30 and TRBJ1-1; D is undetermined. CDR1 is GTSNPN, CDR2 SVGIG, per germline (reference sequence). This CDR3 spans 11 amino acids. V gave up 0 bases and J gave up 6 bases, with 5 bases separating them. CDR3 amino acids: CAWSVLAEAFF. The DNA for the CDR3 is TGTGCCTGGAGTGTTTTGGCTGAAGCTTTCTTT.

V is TRBV18 and J is TRBJ1-6; possibly TRBD1 for D (5 bases). Germline values: CDR1 KGHSH, CDR2 LQKENI. V lost 3 bases and J 4 bases, leaving 19 bases between the germline ends. This CDR3 has 18 residues. CDR3: CASSPVFNSEGYNSPLHF. Here the CDR3 DNA reads TGTGCCAGCTCACCCGTTTTTAACTCCGAGGGGTATAATTCACCCCTCCACTTT.

The chain links TRBV2 to TRBJ2-2; 8 positions match TRBD2. V was clipped by 8 bases and J by 5 bases; unmatched bases: 13. Per germline, CDR1 SNHLY and CDR2 FYNNEI. The CDR3 runs to 16 residues. The CDR3 loop is CASGWGGLVRTGELFF. In DNA, the CDR3 is TGTGCCAGCGGCTGGGGGGGACTAGTGAGGACCGGGGAGCTGTTTTTT.

The V gene is TRBV7-2, the J gene TRBJ2-5; no clear D gene. V was shortened by 4 bases and J by 6 bases, with 12 bases between the two germline ends. The germline V gene has CDR1 SGHTA and CDR2 FQGNSA. The CDR3 has 13 amino acids. The CDR3 loop is CASSSDALKTQYF. DNA of the CDR3: TGTGCCAGCAGCTCCGATGCCCTTAAGACCCAGTACTTC.

This chain connects TRBV20-1 to TRBJ1-2; D gene uncertain. Trimming took 3 bases from V and 5 from J, leaving 7 bases between them. Germline values: CDR1 DFQATT, CDR2 SNEGSKA (reference sequence). The CDR3 has 11 amino acids. CDR3 DNA: TGCAGTGCTAGTTTGGGTTATGGCTACACCTTC. Its protein product is CSASLGYGYTF.

This clone was recorded at least ten times. This specimen includes other DNA sequences encoding the same CDR3. The V and J genes are TRBV4-2 and TRBJ1-1, with D unresolved. Germline-derived CDR1 and CDR2 are LGHNA and YNFKEQ. V gave up 1 base and J gave up 7 bases, with 4 bases separating them. CDR3 size: 11 residues. In DNA form, the CDR3 reads TGTGCCAGCAGCCAAGGCTTTGAAGCTTTCTTT. Amino acid sequence: CASSQGFEAFF.

This chain joins TRBV18 and TRBJ2-1; 8 bases align to TRBD2. With V trimmed by 2 bases and J by 4 bases, 10 bases remained unmatched. The CDR3 totals 17 residues. The germline V gene has CDR1 KGHSH and CDR2 LQKENI. The CDR3 is CASSPSGGSGNYNEQFF. CDR3 coding DNA: TGTGCCAGCTCACCATCCGGGGGTAGCGGGAATTACAATGAGCAGTTCTTC.

The chain employs TRBV6-5 and TRBJ1-1; TRBD1 might be the D (6 bases). From germline, CDR1 is MNHEY and CDR2 SVGAGI. Trimming took off 2 bases at V and 3 bases at J, with 10 bases between the two ends. The CDR3 consists of 14 residues. The CDR3 nucleotides read TGTGCCAGCAGTTACCGGCAGGGGTACACTGAAGCTTTCTTT. This encodes CASSYRQGYTEAFF.

The CDR3 is CASSLGRAGANVLTF. The DNA for the CDR3 is TGTGCCAGCAGTCTCGGCCGAGCTGGGGCCAACGTCCTGACTTTC. V gene TRBV6-5 combines with J gene TRBJ2-6, with unresolved D. The CDR3 runs to 15 residues. Germline assignment: CDR1 MNHEY and CDR2 SVGAGI. V gave up 5 bases and J gave up 2 bases, with 10 bases separating them.

This clone came up once. V and J are TRBV14 and TRBJ2-7; perhaps TRBD2 as D (6 bases). V lost 1 base, J lost 3 bases, and 10 bases lay in between. The V gene's germline CDR1 is SGHDN and CDR2 FVKESK. This CDR3 comprises 14 residues. This chain's CDR3 is CASSQVAGIYEQYF. CDR3 sequence (DNA): TGTGCCAGCAGCCAAGTCGCGGGGATCTACGAGCAGTACTTC.

V usage is TRBV30 and J usage is TRBJ1-2; D perhaps matches TRBD1 (6 bases). Germline V CDR1 and CDR2: GTSNPN, SVGIG (reference sequence). CDR3 length: 13 residues. Trimming left V 3 bases short and J 4 bases short, with 12 bases between. The DNA for the CDR3 is TGTGCCTGGAGAGGGGGAGGCAGCTATGGCTACACCTTC. Protein product: CAWRGGGSYGYTF.

This chain links TRBV6-5 with TRBJ1-1; D is unclear. The germline V gene has CDR1 MNHEY and CDR2 SVGAGI. The CDR3 consists of 13 residues. The V gene lost 6 bases and the J gene lost 4 bases, with 12 bases spanning the gap. CDR3 residues: CASSRGPFTEAFF. CDR3 in DNA: TGTGCCAGCAGCCGCGGCCCTTTCACTGAAGCTTTCTTT.

In DNA form, the CDR3 reads TGCGCCAGCAGCCAAAGTCAGCGGGAATCCTACGAGCAGTACTTC. Protein sequence: CASSQSQRESYEQYF. The chain carries TRBV5-1 and TRBJ2-7, with 7 nucleotides matching TRBD2. This CDR3 has 15 amino acids. The V gene's germline CDR1 is SGHRS and CDR2 YFSETQ. Trimming removed 4 bases from V and 1 base from J; junction bases left unmatched: 8.

The count of this clone is one. The chain's CDR3 is CASRSLGTSGRGEQYF. The CDR3, as DNA: TGCGCCAGCAGATCATTGGGGACTAGCGGGAGAGGTGAGCAGTACTTC. The chain recombines TRBV5-1 with TRBJ2-7; TRBD2 matches at 14 bases. Looked up from germline, CDR1 is SGHRS and CDR2 is YFSETQ. V lost 5 bases and J lost 7; bases outside the gene matches: 11. The CDR3 is made up of 16 amino acids.

This chain joins TRBV7-9 and TRBJ2-1; TRBD1 matches at 12 bases. Germline lookup yields CDR1 SEHNR and CDR2 FQNEAQ (reference sequence). V lost 3 bases, J lost 7 bases, and 13 bases stayed unmatched. The CDR3 is 18 residues long. The CDR3 nucleotides are TGTGCCAGCAGCTTCGGGAGAGCATCGGGACAGGGGGCAAATGAGCAGTTCTTC. The encoded protein is CASSFGRASGQGANEQFF.